A selection of T cell receptor beta chains follows, all from one sample in a study of T cells in localized non-small cell lung cancer. Sequencing used immunoSEQ multiplex PCR; TCRdb keeps in-frame clones, though not all of them. The data show roughly 77,000 clones, approximately 90% seen once. Sample: peripheral blood, taken before any cancer treatment. These receptors were obtained from a woman aged 35 to 70 with stage I squamous cell lung carcinoma. Both conserved end residues are part of each CDR3. Fields, in order: J gene, V gene, clone size, D gene, CDR3 DNA, CDR3 protein. The D gene is left open where the match is weak. Size tells how often a clone was seen (once, few, many) or the class of an expanded clone, and some rows leave it out.

>TRBJ2-1|TRBV29-1|.|TRBD1
TGCAGCGTTGATAGGTCCAGGGGGCTTCGGGATGAGCAGTTCTTC
CSVDRSRGLRDEQFF
>TRBJ1-2|TRBV18|.|.
TGTGCCAGCTCACCTCCCGTCCTCTATGGCTACACCTTC
CASSPPVLYGYTF
>TRBJ2-5|TRBV11-3|.|.
TGTGCCAGCAGCTTAGGGGGCGCGGTCCAAGAGACCCAGTACTTC
CASSLGGAVQETQYF
>TRBJ1-2|TRBV6-5|.|.
TGTGCCAGCAGTTACCCAGATGGCTACACCTTC
CASSYPDGYTF
>TRBJ2-3|TRBV5-1|.|.
TGCGCCAGCAGCTTGTCGATTGCTGATTTAACAGATACGCAGTATTTT
CASSLSIADLTDTQYF
>TRBJ1-6|TRBV18|.|.
TGTGCCAGCTCACCATTCCCCAATTCACCCCTCCACTTT
CASSPFPNSPLHF
>TRBJ1-5|TRBV4-1|.|.
TGCGCCAGCAGCCAAGAGGGTGCTGGAGAACAGCCCCAGCATTTT
CASSQEGAGEQPQHF
>TRBJ1-1|TRBV7-3|once|.
TGTGCCAGCAGCCTTACCCAGAACACTGAAGCTTTCTTT
CASSLTQNTEAFF
>TRBJ1-3|TRBV6-1|.|.
TGTGCCAGCAGTGAAGGGAGGGGGAGTGGAAACACCATATATTTT
CASSEGRGSGNTIYF
>TRBJ1-1|TRBV7-2|.|.
TGTGCCAGCAGCTTAGCTTCCGGGGTGGCTGAAGCTTTCTTT
CASSLASGVAEAFF
>TRBJ2-6|TRBV30|once|.
TGTGCCTGGAGGGCCGAGGGGGGGGCCAACGTCCTGACTTTC
CAWRAEGGANVLTF
>TRBJ1-2|TRBV7-8|.|.
TGTGCCAGCAGCTTATCGTGGGGGGAAGGTGGAGGGAACTATGGCTACACCTTC
CASSLSWGEGGGNYGYTF
>TRBJ1-1|TRBV19|once|.
TGTGCCAGTAGTAGGGCGACGGGGTACACTGAAGCTTTCTTT
CASSRATGYTEAFF
>TRBJ1-3|TRBV30|.|.
TGTGCCTGGAGTGTACTAAGGGGGGGGTCTGGAAACACCATATATTTT
CAWSVLRGGSGNTIYF
>TRBJ2-5|TRBV6-5|.|.
TGTGCCAGCAGTTACGGGGTGGAAGAGACCCAGTACTTC
CASSYGVEETQYF
>TRBJ2-2|TRBV2|.|.
TGTGCCAGCAGGCGGGACCGAACGAACACCGGGGAGCTGTTTTTT
CASRRDRTNTGELFF
>TRBJ2-3|TRBV19|.|TRBD2
TGTGCCAGTAGTCGGATGGCGGGGGGCGGGAAAGATACGCAGTATTTT
CASSRMAGGGKDTQYF
>TRBJ2-7|TRBV11-2|.|.
TGTGCCAGCAGCTTGGGCGGGGTATTGGTGGGTGAGCAGTACTTC
CASSLGGVLVGEQYF
>TRBJ2-3|TRBV18|.|TRBD2
TGTGCCAGCTCACGGACTAGCGGGGGACGCACAGATACGCAGTATTTT
CASSRTSGGRTDTQYF
>TRBJ1-6|TRBV30|.|.
TGTGCCTGGGGGCGGGTAAGATCTGGTAATTCACCCCTCCACTTT
CAWGRVRSGNSPLHF
>TRBJ1-2|TRBV6-6|.|.
TGTGCCAGCAGTTTTACAGGGTTGCGGGGCTACACCTTC
CASSFTGLRGYTF
>TRBJ1-2|TRBV6-5|.|.
TGTGCCAGCAGTTACTCAGGATCGGGGAGCGGTGGCTACACCTTC
CASSYSGSGSGGYTF
>TRBJ2-4|TRBV7-9|.|TRBD1
TGTGCCAGCAGCTCAACGACAGGGATAGCCAAAAACATTCAGTACTTC
CASSSTTGIAKNIQYF
>TRBJ2-7|TRBV6-6|.|TRBD1
TGTGCCAGCAGTAATGGACAGGGCTACGAGCAGTACTTC
CASSNGQGYEQYF
>TRBJ2-1|TRBV2|.|TRBD2
TGTGCCAGTCAGCTAGCGGGGGGTGGGTTCTTC
CASQLAGGGFF
>TRBJ2-3|TRBV12-5|.|.
TGTGCTAGTGGTTTGAGGTCGACTCCTCCGGCGGATACGCAGTATTTT
CASGLRSTPPADTQYF
>TRBJ1-2|TRBV19|.|.
TGTGCCAGTAGTATAGTTGGGACCTCCTATGGCTACACCTTC
CASSIVGTSYGYTF
>TRBJ1-6|TRBV5-8|once|.
TGTGCCAGCAGCTCGGGACCGTACTATAATTCACCCCTCCACTTT
CASSSGPYYNSPLHF
>TRBJ2-7|TRBV28|few|TRBD1
TGTGCCAGCAGTTCAGGGGGCATTACCTACGAGCAGTACTTC
CASSSGGITYEQYF
>TRBJ1-2|TRBV5-6|few|.
TGTGCCAGCAGCTTGGGCCCGGACCGACGATCTAACTATGGCTACACCTTC
CASSLGPDRRSNYGYTF
>TRBJ1-1|TRBV6-4|.|.
TGTGCCAGCAGTGATGGGGGGACTGAAGCTTTCTTT
CASSDGGTEAFF
>TRBJ1-1|TRBV19|.|.
TGTGCCAGTAGTGCCCCGGGAGGACCGAAGAACACTGAAGCTTTCTTT
CASSAPGGPKNTEAFF
>TRBJ1-2|TRBV25-1|.|TRBD1
TGTGCCAGCAGTGAATCAGGGGGCTATGGCTACACCTTC
CASSESGGYGYTF
>TRBJ1-5|TRBV5-5|.|.
TGTGCCAGCAGCTTGGCGGGGGCCAACAATCAGCCCCAGCATTTT
CASSLAGANNQPQHF
>TRBJ1-2|TRBV5-8|.|.
TGTGCCAGCAGCCAACAGCGAGGCGGAGGCTACACCTTC
CASSQQRGGGYTF
>TRBJ1-5|TRBV5-8|.|.
TGTGCCAGCAGCTTTGCAGGGGTTTCAGGCAATCAGCCCCAGCATTTT
CASSFAGVSGNQPQHF
>TRBJ1-2|TRBV19|.|.
TGTGCCAGTAGTATCCTCGTTACGGACTATGGCTACACCTTC
CASSILVTDYGYTF
>TRBJ2-7|TRBV7-9|once|.
TGTGCCAGCAGCTTACCAGGGACGGCGAGCTCCTACGAGCAGTACTTC
CASSLPGTASSYEQYF
>TRBJ2-7|TRBV2|.|TRBD1
TGTGCCAGCAGAGAACCGGGACAGGGGAACGAGCAGTACTTC
CASREPGQGNEQYF
>TRBJ2-1|TRBV9|.|TRBD2
TGTGCCAGCAGCGAACGGTTGGCGGGGGGACGAGACTCCTACAATGAGCAGTTCTTC
CASSERLAGGRDSYNEQFF
>TRBJ2-3|TRBV4-1|.|TRBD2
TGCGCCAGCAGCCAAGATAGTGGCGGGGGGGCCGCTACGCAGTATTTT
CASSQDSGGGAATQYF
>TRBJ1-6|TRBV10-2|.|TRBD1
TGCGCCAGCAGACCCTCGGACAGGGATAATTCACCCCTCCACTTT
CASRPSDRDNSPLHF
>TRBJ2-7|TRBV6-5|.|.
TGTGCCAGCAGTTACTCGAATATGGGTTCCTACGAGCAGTACTTC
CASSYSNMGSYEQYF
>TRBJ1-2|TRBV29-1|.|TRBD1
TGCAGCGCCTCAGTACAGGGGGCGTCGAATGGCTACACCTTC
CSASVQGASNGYTF
>TRBJ1-2|TRBV5-1|.|.
TGCGCCAGCAGCTTGGAAGGTGAGGCAGGGAGAATTGGGGCGGCTGGCTACACCTTC
CASSLEGEAGRIGAAGYTF
>TRBJ2-7|TRBV7-6|.|.
TGTGCCAGCAGTTCTCGGACAGCCCTCCCCTACGAGCAGTACTTC
CASSSRTALPYEQYF